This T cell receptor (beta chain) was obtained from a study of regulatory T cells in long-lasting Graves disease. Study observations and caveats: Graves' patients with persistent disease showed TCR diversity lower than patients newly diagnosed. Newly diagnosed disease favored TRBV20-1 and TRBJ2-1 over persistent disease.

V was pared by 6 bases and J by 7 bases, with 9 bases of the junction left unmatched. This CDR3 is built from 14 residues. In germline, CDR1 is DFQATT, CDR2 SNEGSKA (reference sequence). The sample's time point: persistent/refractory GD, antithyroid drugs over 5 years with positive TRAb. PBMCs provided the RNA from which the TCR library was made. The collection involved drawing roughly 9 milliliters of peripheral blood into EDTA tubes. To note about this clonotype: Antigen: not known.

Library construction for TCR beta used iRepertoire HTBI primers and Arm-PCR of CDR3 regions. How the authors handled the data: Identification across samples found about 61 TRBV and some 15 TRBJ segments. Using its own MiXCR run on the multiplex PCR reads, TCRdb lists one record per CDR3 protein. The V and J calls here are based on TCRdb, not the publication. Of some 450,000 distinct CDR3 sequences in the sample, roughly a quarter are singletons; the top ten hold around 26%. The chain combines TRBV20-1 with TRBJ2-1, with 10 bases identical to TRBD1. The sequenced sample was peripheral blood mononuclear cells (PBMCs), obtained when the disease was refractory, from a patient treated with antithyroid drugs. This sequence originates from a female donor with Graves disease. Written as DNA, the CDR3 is TGCAGTGCCCAGGGGGGGACAGGGGTGAATGAGCAGTTCTTC. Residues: CSAQGGTGVNEQFF.